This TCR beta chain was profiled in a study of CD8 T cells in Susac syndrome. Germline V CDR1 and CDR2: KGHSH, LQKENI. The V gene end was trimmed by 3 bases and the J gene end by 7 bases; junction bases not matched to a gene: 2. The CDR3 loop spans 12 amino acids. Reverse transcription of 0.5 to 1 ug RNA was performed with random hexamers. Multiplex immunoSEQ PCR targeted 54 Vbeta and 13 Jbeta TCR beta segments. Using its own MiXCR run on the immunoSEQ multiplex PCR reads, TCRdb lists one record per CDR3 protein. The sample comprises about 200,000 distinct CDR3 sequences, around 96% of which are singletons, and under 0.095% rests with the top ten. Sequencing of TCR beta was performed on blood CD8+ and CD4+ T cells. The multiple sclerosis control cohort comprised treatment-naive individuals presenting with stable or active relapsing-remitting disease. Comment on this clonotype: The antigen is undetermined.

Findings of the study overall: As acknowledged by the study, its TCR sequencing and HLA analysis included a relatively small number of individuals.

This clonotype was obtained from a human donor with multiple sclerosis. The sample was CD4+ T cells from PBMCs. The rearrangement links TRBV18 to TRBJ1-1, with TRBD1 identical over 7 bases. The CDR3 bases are TGTGCCAGCTCACCGCGGACAGGTGAAGCTTTCTTT. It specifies CASSPRTGEAFF.